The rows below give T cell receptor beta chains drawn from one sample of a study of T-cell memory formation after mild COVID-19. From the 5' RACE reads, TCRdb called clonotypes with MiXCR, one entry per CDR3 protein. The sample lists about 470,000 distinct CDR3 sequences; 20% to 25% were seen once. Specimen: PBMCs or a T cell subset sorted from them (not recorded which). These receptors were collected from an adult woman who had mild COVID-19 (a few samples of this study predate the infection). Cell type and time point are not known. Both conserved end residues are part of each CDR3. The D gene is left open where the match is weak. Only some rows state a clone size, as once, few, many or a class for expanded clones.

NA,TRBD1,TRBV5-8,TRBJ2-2,CASSSQGSRELFF,TGTGCCAGCAGCTCACAGGGGAGCCGGGAGCTGTTTTTT
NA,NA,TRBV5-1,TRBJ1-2,CASSPSEPTHGYTF,TGCGCCAGCAGCCCCTCAGAACCCACCCATGGCTACACCTTC
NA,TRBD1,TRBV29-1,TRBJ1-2,CSSIKGGDYGYTF,TGCAGCTCCATTAAAGGGGGCGACTATGGCTACACCTTC
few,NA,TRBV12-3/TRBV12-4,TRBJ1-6,CASSANRVSSPLHF,TGTGCCAGCAGCGCTAATAGGGTTAGTTCACCCCTCCACTTT
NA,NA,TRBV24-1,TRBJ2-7,CATSEKGSSYEQYF,TGTGCCACCAGTGAGAAAGGGAGCTCCTACGAGCAGTACTTC
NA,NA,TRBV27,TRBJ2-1,CASSTGTNSYNEQFF,TGTGCCAGCAGCACCGGGACCAACTCCTACAATGAGCAGTTCTTC
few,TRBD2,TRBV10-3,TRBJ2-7,CAIRSGASGAAYEQYF,TGTGCCATCAGATCCGGCGCTAGCGGGGCAGCCTACGAGCAGTACTTC
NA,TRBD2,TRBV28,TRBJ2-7,CASSLSTSGRPFSGEQYF,TGTGCCAGCAGTTTATCTACTAGCGGGAGGCCCTTCTCCGGCGAGCAGTACTTC
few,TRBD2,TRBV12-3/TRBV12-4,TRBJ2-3,CASSLGLSGGVDTQYF,TGTGCCAGCAGTTTAGGTCTCAGCGGGGGAGTAGATACGCAGTATTTT
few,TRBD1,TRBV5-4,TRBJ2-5,CASSPRTGGQETQYF,TGTGCCAGCAGCCCGAGAACAGGGGGCCAAGAGACCCAGTACTTC
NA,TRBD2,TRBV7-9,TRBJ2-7,CASRAGLAGKGEQYF,TGTGCCAGCAGAGCGGGACTAGCGGGAAAGGGGGAGCAGTACTTC
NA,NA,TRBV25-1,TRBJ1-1,CASSGHLEAFF,TGTGCCAGCAGTGGACATCTTGAAGCTTTCTTT
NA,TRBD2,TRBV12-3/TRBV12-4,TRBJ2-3,CASSSTPLGLAGGPTDTQYF,TGTGCCAGCAGTTCCACTCCCCTGGGGCTAGCGGGAGGGCCGACAGATACGCAGTATTTT
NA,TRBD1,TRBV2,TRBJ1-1,CASRQTGKGTEAFF,TGTGCCAGCAGACAGACAGGGAAAGGCACTGAAGCTTTCTTT
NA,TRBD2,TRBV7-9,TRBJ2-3,CASSLISGRGTDTQYF,TGTGCCAGCAGCTTAATTAGCGGGAGGGGAACAGATACGCAGTATTTT
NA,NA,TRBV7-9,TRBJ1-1,CATEGGAALNTEAFF,TGTGCCACCGAGGGGGGGGCAGCGTTGAACACTGAAGCTTTCTTT
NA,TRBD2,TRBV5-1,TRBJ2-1,CASRGGADEQFF,TGCGCCAGCCGCGGGGGGGCCGATGAGCAGTTCTTC
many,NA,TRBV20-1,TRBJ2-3,CSASRGRAGSDTQYF,TGCAGTGCTAGTAGGGGGAGGGCCGGTTCAGATACGCAGTATTTT
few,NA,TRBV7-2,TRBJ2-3,CASSSQRTDTQYF,TGTGCCAGCAGCTCGCAGAGAACAGATACGCAGTATTTT
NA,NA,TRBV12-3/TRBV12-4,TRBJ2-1,CASSPLIGGATNEQFF,TGTGCCAGCAGCCCCCTCATTGGGGGGGCTACCAATGAGCAGTTCTTC
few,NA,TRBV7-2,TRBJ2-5,CASSFAPRGETQYF,TGTGCCAGCAGCTTCGCCCCTAGGGGGGAGACCCAGTACTTC
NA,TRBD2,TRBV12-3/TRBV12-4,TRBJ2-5,CASTGASGGDQETQYF,TGTGCCAGCACTGGGGCTAGCGGGGGGGACCAAGAGACCCAGTACTTC
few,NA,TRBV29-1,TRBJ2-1,CSVSTGTLNNEQFF,TGCAGCGTTTCTACCGGGACACTGAACAATGAGCAGTTCTTC
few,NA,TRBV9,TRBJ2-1,CASSVGLGGLNEQFF,TGTGCCAGCAGCGTAGGTCTTGGAGGCCTCAATGAGCAGTTCTTC
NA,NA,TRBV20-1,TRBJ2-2,CSASKGAQTGELFF,TGCAGTGCTAGCAAAGGGGCGCAGACCGGGGAGCTGTTTTTT
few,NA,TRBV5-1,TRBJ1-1,CASSPGTVNTEAFF,TGCGCCAGCAGCCCCGGGACGGTGAACACTGAAGCTTTCTTT
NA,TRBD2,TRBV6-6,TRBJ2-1,CASSPITSGRTNEQFF,TGTGCCAGCAGCCCCATTACTAGCGGGAGAACAAATGAGCAGTTCTTC